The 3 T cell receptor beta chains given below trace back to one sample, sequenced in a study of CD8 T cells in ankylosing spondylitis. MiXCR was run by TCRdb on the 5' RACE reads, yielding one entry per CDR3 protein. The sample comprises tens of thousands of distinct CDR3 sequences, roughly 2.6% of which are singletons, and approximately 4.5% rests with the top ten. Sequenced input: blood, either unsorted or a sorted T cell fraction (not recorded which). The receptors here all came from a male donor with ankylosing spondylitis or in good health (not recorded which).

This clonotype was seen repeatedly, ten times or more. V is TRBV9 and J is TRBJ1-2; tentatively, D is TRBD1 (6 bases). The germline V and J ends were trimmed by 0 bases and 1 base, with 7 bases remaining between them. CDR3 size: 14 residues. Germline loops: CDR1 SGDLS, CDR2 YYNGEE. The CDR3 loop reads CASSVGQVNYGYTF. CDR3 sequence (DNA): TGTGCCAGCAGCGTAGGACAGGTTAACTATGGCTACACCTTC. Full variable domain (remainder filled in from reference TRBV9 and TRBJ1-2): DSGVTQTPKHLITATGQRVTLRCSPRSGDLSVYWYQQSLDQGLQFLIQYYNGEERAKGNILERFSAQQFPDLHSELNLSSLELGDSALYFCASSVGQVNYGYTFGSGTRLTVV.

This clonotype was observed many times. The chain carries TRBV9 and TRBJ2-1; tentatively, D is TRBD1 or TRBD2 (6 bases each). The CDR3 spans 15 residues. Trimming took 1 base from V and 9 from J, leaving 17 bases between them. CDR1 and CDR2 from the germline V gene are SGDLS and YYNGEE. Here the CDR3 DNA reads TGTGCCAGCAGCGTATTTCCCCAGGGGAGGATTGAGCAGTTCTTC. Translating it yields CASSVFPQGRIEQFF.

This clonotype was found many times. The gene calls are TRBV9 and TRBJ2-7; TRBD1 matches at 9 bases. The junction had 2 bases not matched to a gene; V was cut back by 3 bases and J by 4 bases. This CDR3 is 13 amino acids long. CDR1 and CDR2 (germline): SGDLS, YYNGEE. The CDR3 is CASSATGGYEQYF. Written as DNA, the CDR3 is TGTGCCAGCAGCGCGACAGGGGGGTACGAGCAGTACTTC.